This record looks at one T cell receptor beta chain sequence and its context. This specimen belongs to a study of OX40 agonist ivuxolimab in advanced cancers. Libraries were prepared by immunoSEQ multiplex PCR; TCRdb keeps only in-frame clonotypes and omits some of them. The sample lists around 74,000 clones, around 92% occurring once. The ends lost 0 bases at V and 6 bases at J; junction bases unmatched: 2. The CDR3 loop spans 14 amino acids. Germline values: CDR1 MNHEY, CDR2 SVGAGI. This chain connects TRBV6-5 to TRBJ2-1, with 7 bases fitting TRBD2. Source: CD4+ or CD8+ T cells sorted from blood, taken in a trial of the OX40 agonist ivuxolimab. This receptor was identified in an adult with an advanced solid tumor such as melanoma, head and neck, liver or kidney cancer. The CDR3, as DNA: TGTGCCAGCAGTTACTCTCCGGGGGGCAATGAGCAGTTCTTC. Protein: CASSYSPGGNEQFF.